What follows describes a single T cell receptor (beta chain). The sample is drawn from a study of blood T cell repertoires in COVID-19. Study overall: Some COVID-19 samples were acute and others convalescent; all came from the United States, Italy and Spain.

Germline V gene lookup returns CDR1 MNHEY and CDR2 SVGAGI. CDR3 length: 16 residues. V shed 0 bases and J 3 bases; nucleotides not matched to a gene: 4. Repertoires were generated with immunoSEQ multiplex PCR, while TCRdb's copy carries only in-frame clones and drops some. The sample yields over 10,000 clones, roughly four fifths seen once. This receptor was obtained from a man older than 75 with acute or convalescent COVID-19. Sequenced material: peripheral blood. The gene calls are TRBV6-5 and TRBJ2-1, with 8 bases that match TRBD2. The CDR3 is CASSYSRGGVYNEQFF. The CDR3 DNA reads TGTGCCAGCAGTTACTCACGGGGGGGGGTCTACAATGAGCAGTTCTTC.